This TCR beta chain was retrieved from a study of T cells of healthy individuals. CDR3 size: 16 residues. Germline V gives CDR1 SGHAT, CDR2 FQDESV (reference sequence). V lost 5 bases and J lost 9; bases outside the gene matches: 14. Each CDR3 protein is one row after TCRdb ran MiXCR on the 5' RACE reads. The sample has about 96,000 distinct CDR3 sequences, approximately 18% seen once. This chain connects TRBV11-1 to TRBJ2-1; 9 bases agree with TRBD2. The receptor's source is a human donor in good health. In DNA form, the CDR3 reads TGTGCCAGCAGCCCTAGGAGCAGTAGCGGGAGAGGTGAGCAGTTCTTC. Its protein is CASSPRSSSGRGEQFF.